The 25 T cell receptor beta chains below all came from one sample that was sequenced in a study of T-cell reconstitution after alpha-beta-depleted transplantation in children. Unique molecular identifiers were incorporated during preparation of the TCRbeta library. TCRdb reanalysed the PCR reads using MiXCR and keeps one entry per CDR3 protein. The data contain fewer than 130,000 distinct CDR3 sequences, approximately 10% of them seen just once; the ten biggest clones take up roughly 8%. Source: PBMCs from the stem cell graft donor, taken from the stem cell graft. These receptors were obtained from a human donor who donated a stem cell graft to a child with acute lymphoblastic leukemia.

This clonotype was observed at least ten times. The V and J genes are TRBV5-6 and TRBJ1-4; 7 nucleotides align to TRBD1. Germline assignment: CDR1 SGHDT and CDR2 YYEEEE. Losses at the gene ends were 0 bases for V and 0 bases for J; bases not matched to a gene: 2. There are 16 residues in the CDR3. CDR3 loop: CASSLAGTATNEKLFF. The CDR3 nucleotides are TGTGCCAGCAGCTTGGCCGGGACAGCAACTAATGAAAAACTGTTTTTT.

This clonotype came up many times. The chain employs TRBV7-9 and TRBJ1-2, with TRBD1 matching over 8 bases. From germline, CDR1 is SEHNR and CDR2 FQNEAQ (reference sequence). After removal of 5 bases from V and 4 bases from J, the junction contained 0 bases not matched to a gene. The CDR3 is 12 residues long. In DNA form, the CDR3 reads TGTGCCAGCAGCACAGGGGGCTATGGCTACACCTTC. Translated, it gives CASSTGGYGYTF.

Worth noting for this clonotype: The junction departs from the called germline gene at one end, perhaps through a read error. This chain connects TRBV12-3 or TRBV12-4 to TRBJ1-1, with no clear D. The CDR3 is 14 amino acids. Here the CDR3 DNA reads TGTGCCAGCAGTTTACCATCGGGGAGTACTGAAGCTTTCTTC. Its translation is CASSLPSGSTEAFF.

This clonotype was detected many times. The chain employs TRBV30 and TRBJ1-3; D is unclear. Trimming removed 0 bases at V and 0 bases at J, with 3 bases between. CDR1 is GTSNPN, CDR2 SVGIG, per germline (reference sequence). This CDR3 spans 13 amino acids. DNA for the CDR3: TGTGCCTGGAGTGTACCCTCTGGAAACACCATATATTTT. This codes for CAWSVPSGNTIYF.

The rearrangement joins TRBV5-6 to TRBJ2-1; 10 positions match TRBD2. Unmatched junction bases numbered 18, after V lost 9 bases and J lost 3 bases. Per the germline V gene, CDR1 is SGHDT and CDR2 is YYEEEE. This CDR3 has 18 amino acids. As DNA, the CDR3 is TGTGCCATGGGCCCCTGGCTCCTAGCGGGAGAGGTCTACAATGAGCAGTTCTTC. It encodes CAMGPWLLAGEVYNEQFF.

Notes on this clonotype: This may be a read error, as it is one base from a much larger clone. The chain is built from TRBV2 and TRBJ2-7; D not resolved. This CDR3 has 10 amino acids. CDR1 is SNHLY, CDR2 FYNNEI, per germline. Trimming removed 2 bases at V and 4 bases at J, with 0 bases between. In DNA form, the CDR3 reads TGTGCCAGCAGTGAATACGAGCAGTACTTC. This encodes CASSEYEQYF. Full variable domain (outside the CDR3, taken from reference TRBV2 and TRBJ2-7): EPEVTQTPSHQVTQMGQEVILRCVPISNHLYFYWYRQILGQKVEFLVSFYNNEISEKSEIFDDQFSVERPDGSNFTLKIRSTKLEDSAMYFCASSEYEQYFGPGTRLTVT.

On this clonotype itself: One base away lies a much larger clone, so this may be a sequencing read error. The chain employs TRBV27 and TRBJ2-6, with D possibly being TRBD1 or TRBD2 (5 bases each). The CDR3 has 14 amino acids. Germline V lookup: CDR1 MNHEY, CDR2 SMNVEV (reference sequence). The CDR3 loop is CASNRRLGANVLPF. The CDR3 DNA reads as TGTGCCAGCAACAGGAGGCTTGGGGCCAACGTCCTGCCTTTC.

This clonotype has a count of ten or more. The chain joins TRBV12-3 or TRBV12-4 to TRBJ1-2; 7 bases match TRBD1. There are 15 residues in the CDR3. V was clipped by 1 base and J by 4 bases; unmatched bases: 6. The CDR3 DNA is TGTGCCAGCAGTTTAGAGGGGGCGCAGGGCTATGGCTACACCTTC. It encodes CASSLEGAQGYGYTF.

This clonotype was seen repeatedly, ten times or more. V usage is TRBV4-3 and J usage is TRBJ1-3; possible D gene TRBD1, 5 bases. Trimming left V 5 bases short and J 0 bases short, with 14 bases between. CDR1 and CDR2 from the germline V gene are LGHNA and YSLEER. This CDR3 spans 16 amino acids. The CDR3 loop is CASSSRQGFSGNTIYF. The CDR3 DNA reads TGCGCCAGCAGCTCAAGGCAGGGATTCTCTGGAAACACCATATATTTT.

This clonotype was counted only a few times. Since a much larger clone is just one base distant, this may be a read error. The chain recombines TRBV20-1 with TRBJ2-5; tentatively, D is TRBD1 (5 bases). The V and J ends lost 0 bases and 0 bases respectively, with 8 bases between them. CDR1 DFQATT and CDR2 SNEGSKA come from the germline V gene (reference sequence). The CDR3 is made up of 14 amino acids. The CDR3: CSARDGADQETQYF. In nucleotides, the CDR3 is TGCAGTGCTAGAGATGGGGCGGACCAAGAGACCCAGTACTTC.

This clonotype has a count of ten or more. V and J are TRBV4-3 and TRBJ2-7; tentatively, D is TRBD2 (5 bases). Trimming took 4 bases from V and 1 from J, leaving 11 bases between them. The CDR3 runs 14 residues. CDR1 and CDR2 from the germline V gene are LGHNA and YSLEER. In DNA, the CDR3 is TGCGCCAGCAGCCGAGGACTGGTTTCCTACGAGCAGTACTTC. Translated, it gives CASSRGLVSYEQYF.

This clonotype was seen repeatedly, ten times or more. The chain couples TRBV20-1 to TRBJ1-1; the D gene is possibly TRBD1 (5 bases). CDR3 length: 13 amino acids. Trimming stripped 0 bases from V and 7 bases from J, with 12 bases between. CDR1 and CDR2 (germline): DFQATT, SNEGSKA (reference sequence). Written as DNA, the CDR3 is TGCAGTGCTAGAGACCCTGGGGCGGTTGAAGCTTTCTTT. Protein product: CSARDPGAVEAFF.

This clonotype has ten or more counts. J is TRBJ1-6 and V is TRBV12-3 or TRBV12-4; 9 bases fit TRBD1. This CDR3 region has 15 residues. Trimming cost V 5 bases and J 7 bases; bases outside gene matches: 6. The CDR3 DNA follows: TGTGCCAGCAGTGTTGGACAGGGGTTAAATTCACCCCTCCACTTT. The encoded protein is CASSVGQGLNSPLHF.

At least ten counts were recorded for this clonotype. V gene TRBV11-3 combines with J gene TRBJ2-5; 10 bases agree with TRBD1. This CDR3 has 16 residues. Germline V lookup: CDR1 SGHNT, CDR2 YENEEA. J was trimmed by 1 base and V by 5 bases; bases with no gene match: 7. The CDR3 nucleotides are TGTGCCAGCAGCCTCCGGACAGGGGGTCTCCAAGAGACCCAGTACTTC. Protein: CASSLRTGGLQETQYF. Filled out from reference TRBV11-3 and TRBJ2-5, the complete variable domain reads EAGVVQSPRYKIIEKKQPVAFWCNPISGHNTLYWYLQNLGQGPELLIRYENEEAVDDSQLPKDRFSAERLKGVDSTLKIQPAELGDSAVYLCASSLRTGGLQETQYFGPGTRLLVL.

This clonotype was counted at least ten times. The V and J genes are TRBV5-5 and TRBJ1-5, with D uncertain. Trimming shortened V by 4 bases and J by 1 base, and 12 bases separated the two germline ends. The CDR3 loop spans 15 amino acids. Germline CDR1 is SGHKS and CDR2 is YYEKEE (reference sequence). CDR3 in amino acids: CASSLLGQSNQPQHF. DNA for the CDR3: TGTGCCAGCAGCCTTCTCGGGCAGAGCAATCAGCCCCAGCATTTT.

This clonotype has more than one count but fewer than ten. The rearrangement joins TRBV28 to TRBJ2-2; 10 nucleotides align to TRBD2. Germline trimming cut 6 bases from V and 7 bases from J; bases unmatched to any gene: 26. This CDR3 contains 21 residues. Germline CDR1 reads MDHEN; CDR2 reads SYDVKM. This CDR3 reads CASSRLGGAGGPWTSHGELFF. CDR3 DNA: TGTGCCAGCAGCCGTCTGGGGGGAGCGGGAGGGCCCTGGACCTCTCACGGGGAGCTGTTTTTT.

This clonotype was detected many times. The V call is TRBV5-6, the J call TRBJ2-5; D may be TRBD1 (7 bases). CDR3 length: 16 residues. Germline V gives CDR1 SGHDT, CDR2 YYEEEE. V lost 2 bases and J 2 bases, leaving 16 bases between the germline ends. The chain's CDR3 is CASSFLATGPQETQYF. CDR3 coding DNA: TGTGCCAGCAGCTTCCTAGCGACAGGGCCGCAAGAGACCCAGTACTTC.

This clonotype was seen ten or more times. V usage is TRBV27 and J usage is TRBJ2-5; the match to TRBD2 covers 10 bases. This CDR3 has 18 residues. V trimming: 3 bases; J trimming: 5 bases; junction bases outside the gene matches: 15. The V gene's germline CDR1 is MNHEY and CDR2 SMNVEV (reference sequence). The CDR3 bases are TGTGCCAGCAGTTTCGCGGCTAGCGGGAGACTAGTGGTGGAGACCCAGTACTTC. As protein: CASSFAASGRLVVETQYF.

This clonotype was detected ten times or more. The chain couples TRBV5-5 to TRBJ1-1, with D possibly being TRBD1 (5 bases). Trimming shortened V by 4 bases and J by 0 bases, and 19 bases separated the two germline ends. In germline, CDR1 is SGHKS, CDR2 YYEKEE (reference sequence). The CDR3 runs 17 residues. CDR3 sequence (DNA): TGTGCCAGCAGCCCCTCTGGCAGGGCTCACCTGAACACTGAAGCTTTCTTT. It codes for CASSPSGRAHLNTEAFF.

This clonotype was counted ten times or more. CDR3 region: CASSQQGTGPTYEQYF. CDR3 DNA sequence: TGTGCCAGCAGCCAGCAAGGGACAGGCCCTACCTACGAGCAGTACTTC. The chain links TRBV7-2 to TRBJ2-7; 8 nucleotides line up with TRBD1. V lost 5 bases to trimming and J lost 2 bases; unmatched junction nucleotides: 11. CDR1 and CDR2 (germline): SGHTA, FQGNSA. The CDR3 has 16 amino acids.

This clonotype was seen repeatedly, ten times or more. V is TRBV27 and J is TRBJ2-5, with TRBD2 as a possible D gene (6 bases). V lost 5 bases to trimming and J lost 5 bases, with 12 bases between them. Germline loops: CDR1 MNHEY, CDR2 SMNVEV (reference sequence). CDR3 size: 13 residues. CDR3 loop: CASSLQEGETQYF. The CDR3 region has the DNA TGTGCCAGCAGTCTGCAGGAGGGGGAGACCCAGTACTTC.

This clonotype occurred many times. This chain joins TRBV7-6 and TRBJ2-7; 12 bases are a match to TRBD1. Germline V CDR1 and CDR2: SGHVS, FNYEAQ. V lost 5 bases and J lost 2; bases outside the gene matches: 10. The CDR3 is 17 amino acids. CDR3 residues: CASSTSGTGGLPYEQYF. CDR3 bases: TGTGCCAGCAGCACCTCCGGGACAGGGGGCCTCCCCTACGAGCAGTACTTC.

In this sample, this clonotype turned up many times. This chain connects TRBV7-9 to TRBJ1-1, with 9 bases identical to TRBD1. From germline, CDR1 is SEHNR and CDR2 FQNEAQ (reference sequence). V lost 4 bases and J lost 11; bases outside the gene matches: 5. This CDR3 is built from 12 residues. CDR3 coding DNA: TGTGCCAGCAGCTCCAGGACAGGGGCTGCTTTCTTT. As protein: CASSSRTGAAFF.

V and J are TRBV5-1 and TRBJ2-7; a weak D match, TRBD1 (6 bases). The CDR3 runs to 14 residues. Trimming left V 4 bases short and J 4 bases short, with 15 bases between. Looked up from germline, CDR1 is SGHRS and CDR2 is YFSETQ. The CDR3 region is CASSRRGQPYEQYF. CDR3 DNA sequence: TGCGCCAGCAGCCGCAGGGGTCAGCCTTACGAGCAGTACTTC.

This clonotype occurred many times. This sequence joins TRBV12-3 or TRBV12-4 and TRBJ1-3, with 8 bases fitting TRBD1. CDR3 size: 17 residues. The J segment lost 2 bases and the V segment lost 1 base, leaving 7 bases of the junction unmatched. CDR3 sequence reads: CASSLGTGTGAGNTIYF. The CDR3 DNA sequence: TGTGCCAGCAGTTTAGGGACCGGGACAGGCGCTGGAAACACCATATATTTT.